These 21 T cell receptor beta chains were all obtained from the same sample, sequenced in a study of cytomegalovirus exposure and HLA in healthy donors. The study ran its PCR with 60 Vbeta and 13 Jbeta primers. Only in-frame clones appear in the TCRdb table, and some are missing; sequencing was by immunoSEQ multiplex PCR. This table holds about 140,000 clones, about 81% found once. The sequenced sample consisted of PBMCs. These receptors originate from a woman between 45 and 60 years old in good health and CMV-seropositive.

This chain connects TRBV28 to TRBJ1-5, with D uncertain. The CDR3 is 14 residues long. CDR1 is MDHEN and CDR2 is SYDVKM in the germline V gene. V dropped 11 bases and J dropped 6 bases, with 20 bases sitting between them. For the CDR3, the DNA is TGTGCCTGCGGGTCCCCCACGGGAGGTCAGCCCCAGCATTTT. Protein: CACGSPTGGQPQHF.

The V and J genes are TRBV13 and TRBJ2-2; perhaps TRBD1 as D (5 bases). This CDR3 is built from 17 residues. V gave up 4 bases and J gave up 3 bases, with 18 bases separating them. Germline assignment: CDR1 PRHDT and CDR2 FYEKMQ (reference sequence). CDR3 sequence reads: CASSSVSGALDTGELFF. The CDR3 nucleotides read TGTGCCAGCAGCTCCGTATCTGGGGCCTTGGACACCGGGGAGCTGTTTTTT.

The DNA for the CDR3 is TGTGCCAGCAGCGGAGGACAGTTTCGGCAGCCCCAGCATTTT. Its translation: CASSGGQFRQPQHF. The V gene is TRBV5-8, the J gene TRBJ1-5, with D perhaps TRBD1 (6 bases). Trimming removed 4 bases at V and 7 bases at J, with 15 bases between. The CDR3 runs to 14 residues. Germline CDR1 and CDR2: SGHTS and YDEGEE.

This chain links TRBV5-5 with TRBJ2-7; D may be TRBD1 (5 bases). Trimming stripped 0 bases from V and 3 bases from J, with 10 bases between. CDR1 is SGHKS, CDR2 YYEKEE, per germline (reference sequence). The CDR3 totals 14 residues. The CDR3, as DNA: TGTGCCAGCAGCTTGGTGCAGGGCAGCTACGAGCAGTACTTC. This sequence encodes CASSLVQGSYEQYF.

V usage is TRBV6-5 and J usage is TRBJ2-5; TRBD1 matches 9 bases. The CDR3 length is 12 residues. Germline assignment: CDR1 MNHEY and CDR2 SVGAGI. V lost 11 bases and J lost 7; bases outside the gene matches: 8. The DNA for the CDR3 is TGTGCCCGCCAACAGGGGGCTGGGACCCAGTACTTC. This sequence encodes CARQQGAGTQYF.

The rearrangement uses TRBV13 and TRBJ2-2; 11 bases map to TRBD2. Germline V gene sequence: CDR1 PRHDT, CDR2 FYEKMQ (reference sequence). Trimming at V came to 4 bases and at J to 3 bases, leaving 7 bases not matched to a gene. The CDR3 is made up of 17 amino acids. CDR3 sequence (DNA): TGTGCCAGCAGCTCCCAACTAGCGGGGGCCCACACCGGGGAGCTGTTTTTT. Its translation: CASSSQLAGAHTGELFF.

The rearrangement links TRBV7-2 to TRBJ2-5; 10 bases are a match to TRBD2. Germline loops: CDR1 SGHTA, CDR2 FQGNSA. The CDR3 extends over 14 amino acids. Trimming took 10 bases from V and 4 from J; bases not matched to a gene: 9. The CDR3 loop reads CATSYQRGGETQYF. CDR3 in DNA: TGTGCCACCTCCTACCAGCGGGGGGGAGAGACCCAGTACTTC.

The CDR3 protein is CASSRWQGLAFF. The CDR3 DNA follows: TGTGCCAGCAGCAGGTGGCAGGGGTTGGCTTTCTTT. The chain uses TRBV21-1 and TRBJ1-1; the tabulated D call, TRBD1, remains unverified against the DNA. TRBV21-1 is annotated as a pseudogene. This CDR3 region has 12 residues.

The chain has TRBV27 and TRBJ1-5; the D gene is possibly TRBD1 (5 bases). Germline lookup yields CDR1 MNHEY and CDR2 SMNVEV (reference sequence). The CDR3 is made up of 13 amino acids. V was trimmed by 3 bases and J by 9 bases, leaving 12 bases between them. The CDR3 loop reads CASSFEEGRPQHF. The CDR3 DNA sequence: TGTGCCAGCAGTTTCGAGGAGGGGCGGCCCCAGCATTTT.

CDR3 bases: TGTGCCTGGAGTTCGGGGATCAATCAGCCCCAGCATTTT. Amino acid sequence: CAWSSGINQPQHF. The V gene is TRBV30, the J gene TRBJ1-5, with D unresolved. CDR1 GTSNPN and CDR2 SVGIG come from the germline V gene (reference sequence). V was trimmed by 2 bases and J by 3 bases, leaving 8 bases between them. The CDR3 loop spans 13 amino acids.

This clone was seen a handful of times. The chain combines TRBV6-5 with TRBJ1-5; D may be TRBD1 (5 bases). Trimming took 0 bases from V and 4 from J, leaving 10 bases between them. The germline V gene has CDR1 MNHEY and CDR2 SVGAGI. This CDR3 contains 15 residues. The CDR3 region is CASSYSTARNQPQHF. CDR3 bases: TGTGCCAGCAGTTACTCGACAGCTCGAAATCAGCCCCAGCATTTT.

The chain uses TRBV29-1 and TRBJ2-3; D uncertain. The V and J ends lost 4 bases and 0 bases respectively, with 11 bases between them. This CDR3 comprises 14 residues. The germline CDR1 and CDR2 sequences are SQVTM and ANQGSEA. The DNA of the CDR3 is TGCAGCGTTGTGGCGGTTCTTAGCACAGATACGCAGTATTTT. Translated, it gives CSVVAVLSTDTQYF.

V gene TRBV28 combines with J gene TRBJ1-4; 7 bases map to TRBD1. J lost 8 bases, V lost 6 bases, and 3 bases had no gene match. Per the germline V gene, CDR1 is MDHEN and CDR2 is SYDVKM. The CDR3 totals 12 residues. CDR3 DNA: TGTGCCAGCAGACCCAGGGGGGAAAAACTGTTTTTT. This codes for CASRPRGEKLFF.

The rearrangement uses TRBV10-3 and TRBJ2-3, with a weak D call TRBD1 (7 bases). The CDR3 is 17 amino acids. The V end was cut by 2 bases, the J end by 2 bases, with 17 bases between. Germline V gene data show CDR1 as ENHRY and CDR2 as SYGVKD. CDR3 protein: CAISEPRGRGVTDTQYF. DNA of the CDR3: TGTGCCATCAGTGAGCCGAGGGGGCGGGGAGTCACAGATACGCAGTATTTT.

Comment on this clone: Additional DNA sequences in this sample encode the identical CDR3. The rearrangement links TRBV9 to TRBJ2-5, with 7 bases that match TRBD2. The CDR3 extends over 13 amino acids. With V trimmed by 3 bases and J by 5 bases, 4 bases remained unmatched. The germline CDR1 and CDR2 sequences are SGDLS and YYNGEE. DNA of the CDR3: TGTGCCAGCAGCGCGGGACTACAGGAGACCCAGTACTTC. This encodes CASSAGLQETQYF.

The chain combines TRBV6-6 with TRBJ1-2; D is undetermined. The germline V and J ends were trimmed by 6 bases and 6 bases, with 11 bases remaining between them. The CDR3 is 12 residues long. Per the germline V gene, CDR1 is MNHNY and CDR2 is SVGAGI (reference sequence). The CDR3 DNA is TGTGCCAGCAGCCGCGGACTTAATGGCTACACCTTC. Protein sequence: CASSRGLNGYTF.

CDR3 nucleotides: TGCAGCGCACAGGGGACGATTGGCAATGAGCAGTTCTTC. Amino acid sequence: CSAQGTIGNEQFF. The rearrangement uses TRBV29-1 and TRBJ2-1, with 7 nucleotides matching TRBD1. Per germline, CDR1 SQVTM and CDR2 ANQGSEA. V dropped 7 bases and J dropped 6; count of bases not matched to a gene: 9. The CDR3 consists of 13 residues.

This clone was seen only once. The genes are TRBV18 and TRBJ2-5, with 7 bases lining up with TRBD2. Germline V gives CDR1 KGHSH, CDR2 LQKENI. This CDR3 has 13 residues. Losses at the gene ends were 0 bases for V and 5 bases for J; bases not matched to a gene: 0. CDR3 sequence: CASSPPSGETQYF. The CDR3 DNA sequence: TGTGCCAGCTCACCACCTAGCGGGGAGACCCAGTACTTC.

CDR3 sequence reads: CASSLAQGDSGNTIYF. The CDR3 bases are TGCGCCAGCAGCTTGGCACAGGGCGACTCTGGAAACACCATATATTTT. The chain links TRBV5-1 to TRBJ1-3, with a tentative D call TRBD1 (6 bases). The CDR3 length is 16 residues. From germline, CDR1 is SGHRS and CDR2 YFSETQ. The V gene lost 0 bases and the J gene lost 0 bases, with 10 bases spanning the gap. Variable domain in full (rest from reference TRBV5-1 and TRBJ1-3): KAGVTQTPRYLIKTRGQQVTLSCSPISGHRSVSWYQQTPGQGLQFLFEYFSETQRNKGNFPGRFSGRQFSNSRSEMNVSTLELGDSALYLCASSLAQGDSGNTIYFGEGSWLTVV.

V gene TRBV11-2 combines with J gene TRBJ1-2; D remains unclear. This CDR3 spans 17 amino acids. Deletions cut 1 base from V and 4 bases from J, with 19 bases between. CDR1 SGHAT and CDR2 FQNNGV come from the germline V gene. The CDR3 DNA follows: TGTGCCAGCAGCTTAGTCCTGGGCCGAGTCTCAGTCTATGGCTACACCTTC. Encoded protein: CASSLVLGRVSVYGYTF.

The chain couples TRBV5-5 to TRBJ2-2; perhaps TRBD1 as D (6 bases). Germline CDR1 and CDR2: SGHKS and YYEKEE (reference sequence). V was cut by 0 bases and J by 7 bases, with 13 bases left in between. The CDR3 has 15 residues. The CDR3 nucleotides read TGTGCCAGCAGCTTGGGGCCAGGGGAAGACGGGGAGCTGTTTTTT. Translating gives CASSLGPGEDGELFF.